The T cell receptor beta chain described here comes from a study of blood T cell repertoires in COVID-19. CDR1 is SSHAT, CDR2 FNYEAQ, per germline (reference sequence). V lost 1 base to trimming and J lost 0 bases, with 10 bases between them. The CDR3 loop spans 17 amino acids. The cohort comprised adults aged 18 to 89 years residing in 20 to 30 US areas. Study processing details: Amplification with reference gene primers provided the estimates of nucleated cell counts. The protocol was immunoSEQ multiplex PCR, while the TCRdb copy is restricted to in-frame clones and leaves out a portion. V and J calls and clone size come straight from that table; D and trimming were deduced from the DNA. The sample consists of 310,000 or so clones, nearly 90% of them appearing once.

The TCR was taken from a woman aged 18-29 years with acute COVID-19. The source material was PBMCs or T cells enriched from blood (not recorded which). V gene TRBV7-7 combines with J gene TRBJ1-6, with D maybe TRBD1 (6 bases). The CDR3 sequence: CASSLEGQRSYNSPLHF. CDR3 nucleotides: TGTGCCAGCAGCTTAGAGGGACAACGCTCCTATAATTCACCCCTCCACTTT.